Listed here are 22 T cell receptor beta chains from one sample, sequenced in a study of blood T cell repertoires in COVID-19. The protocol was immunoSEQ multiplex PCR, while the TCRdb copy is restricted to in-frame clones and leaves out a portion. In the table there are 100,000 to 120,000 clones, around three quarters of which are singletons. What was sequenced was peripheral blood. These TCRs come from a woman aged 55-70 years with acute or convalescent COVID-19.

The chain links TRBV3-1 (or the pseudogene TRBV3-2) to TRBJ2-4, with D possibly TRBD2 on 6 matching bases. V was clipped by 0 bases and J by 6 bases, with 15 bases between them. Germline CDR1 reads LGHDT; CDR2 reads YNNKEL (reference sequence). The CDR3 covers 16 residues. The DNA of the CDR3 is TGTGCCAGCAGCCAAGACTATCCGGGGGAAGGAAACATTCAGTACTTC. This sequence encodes CASSQDYPGEGNIQYF.

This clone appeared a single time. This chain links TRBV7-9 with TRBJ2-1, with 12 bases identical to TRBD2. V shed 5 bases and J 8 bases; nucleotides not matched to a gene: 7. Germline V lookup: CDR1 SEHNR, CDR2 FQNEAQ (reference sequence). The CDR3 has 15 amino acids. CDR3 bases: TGTGCCAGCAGCACTGTGCTAGCGGGGGGGCATGAGCAGTTCTTC. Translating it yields CASSTVLAGGHEQFF.

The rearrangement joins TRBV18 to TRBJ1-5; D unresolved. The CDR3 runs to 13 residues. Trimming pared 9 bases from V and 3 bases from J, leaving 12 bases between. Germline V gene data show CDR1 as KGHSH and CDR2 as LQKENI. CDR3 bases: TGTGCCAGTAACTCCGACAACAATCAGCCCCAGCATTTT. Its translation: CASNSDNNQPQHF.

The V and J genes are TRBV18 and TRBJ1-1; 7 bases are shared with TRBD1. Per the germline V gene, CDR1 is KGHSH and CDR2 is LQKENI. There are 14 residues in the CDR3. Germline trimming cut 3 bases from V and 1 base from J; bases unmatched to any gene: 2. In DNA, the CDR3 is TGTGCCAGCTCACCGAGGACAGGGAACACTGAAGCTTTCTTT. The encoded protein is CASSPRTGNTEAFF.

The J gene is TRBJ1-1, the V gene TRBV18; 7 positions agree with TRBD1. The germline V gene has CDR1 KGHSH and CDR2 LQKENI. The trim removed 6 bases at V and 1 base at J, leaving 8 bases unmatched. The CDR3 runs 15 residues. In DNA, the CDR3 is TGTGCCAGCTCCCTCGACAGGGTCGAGAACACTGAAGCTTTCTTT. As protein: CASSLDRVENTEAFF.

CDR3 nucleotides: TGTGCCAGCATGCGAGGGAGCTCCTATAATTCACCCCTCCACTTT. Amino acids: CASMRGSSYNSPLHF. This chain links TRBV27 with TRBJ1-6; unclear D gene. In germline, CDR1 is MNHEY, CDR2 SMNVEV (reference sequence). V was clipped by 7 bases and J by 0 bases, with 10 bases between them. This CDR3 is built from 15 residues.

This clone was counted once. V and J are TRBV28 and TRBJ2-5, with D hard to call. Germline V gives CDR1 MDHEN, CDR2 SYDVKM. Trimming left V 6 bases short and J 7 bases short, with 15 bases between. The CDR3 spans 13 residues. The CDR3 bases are TGTGCCAGCAGCCTCCAGGATCTTGGGACCCAGTACTTC. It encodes CASSLQDLGTQYF.

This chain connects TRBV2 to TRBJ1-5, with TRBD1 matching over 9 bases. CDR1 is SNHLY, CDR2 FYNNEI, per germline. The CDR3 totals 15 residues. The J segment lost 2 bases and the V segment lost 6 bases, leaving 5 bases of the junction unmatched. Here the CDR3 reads CASRLQGARNQPQHF. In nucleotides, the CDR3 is TGTGCCAGCAGGTTACAGGGGGCACGCAATCAGCCCCAGCATTTT.

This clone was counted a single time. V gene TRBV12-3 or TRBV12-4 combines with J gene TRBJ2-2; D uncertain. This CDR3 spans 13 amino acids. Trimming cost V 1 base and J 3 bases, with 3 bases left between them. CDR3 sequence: CASSLGHTGELFF. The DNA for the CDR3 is TGTGCCAGCAGTTTAGGGCACACCGGGGAGCTGTTTTTT.

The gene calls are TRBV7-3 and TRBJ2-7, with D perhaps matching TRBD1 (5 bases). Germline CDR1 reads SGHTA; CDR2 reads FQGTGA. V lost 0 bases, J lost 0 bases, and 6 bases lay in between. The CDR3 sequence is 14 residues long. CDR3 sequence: CASSLTDSSYEQYF. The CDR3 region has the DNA TGTGCCAGCAGCTTAACCGACAGCTCCTACGAGCAGTACTTC.

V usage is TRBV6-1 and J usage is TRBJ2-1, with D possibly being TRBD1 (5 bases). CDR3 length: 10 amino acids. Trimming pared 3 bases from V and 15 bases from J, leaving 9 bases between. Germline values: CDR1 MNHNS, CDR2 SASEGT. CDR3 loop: CASSESGMFF. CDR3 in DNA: TGTGCCAGCAGTGAGTCAGGGATGTTCTTC.

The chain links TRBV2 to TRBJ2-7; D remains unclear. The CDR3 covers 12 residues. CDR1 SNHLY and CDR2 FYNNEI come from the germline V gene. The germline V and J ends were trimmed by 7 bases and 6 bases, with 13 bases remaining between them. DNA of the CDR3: TGTGCCAGCACCATATCAGGCAGCGAGCAGTACTTC. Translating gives CASTISGSEQYF. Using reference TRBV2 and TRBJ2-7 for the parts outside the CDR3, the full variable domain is EPEVTQTPSHQVTQMGQEVILRCVPISNHLYFYWYRQILGQKVEFLVSFYNNEISEKSEIFDDQFSVERPDGSNFTLKIRSTKLEDSAMYFCASTISGSEQYFGPGTRLTVT.

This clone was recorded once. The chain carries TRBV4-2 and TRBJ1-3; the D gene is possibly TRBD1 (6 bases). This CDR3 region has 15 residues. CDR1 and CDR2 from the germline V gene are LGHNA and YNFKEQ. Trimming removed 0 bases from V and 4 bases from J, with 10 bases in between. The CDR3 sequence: CASSQDPGEGNTIYF. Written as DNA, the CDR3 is TGTGCCAGCAGCCAAGACCCAGGGGAGGGAAACACCATATATTTT.

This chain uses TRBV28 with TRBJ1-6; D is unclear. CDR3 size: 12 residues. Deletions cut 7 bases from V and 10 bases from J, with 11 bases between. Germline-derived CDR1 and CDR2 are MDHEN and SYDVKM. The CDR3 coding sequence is TGTGCCAGCACAGACTTCCAATCACCCCTCCACTTT. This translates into CASTDFQSPLHF.

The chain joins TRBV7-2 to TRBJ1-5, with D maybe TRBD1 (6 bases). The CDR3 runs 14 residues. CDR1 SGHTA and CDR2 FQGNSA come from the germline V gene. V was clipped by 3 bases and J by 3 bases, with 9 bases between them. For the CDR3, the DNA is TGTGCCAGCAGCTTTGGACAGCTCAATCAGCCCCAGCATTTT. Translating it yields CASSFGQLNQPQHF.

CDR3: CASSFRLADYNEQFF. DNA for the CDR3: TGTGCCAGCAGCTTTCGACTAGCGGACTACAATGAGCAGTTCTTC. This rearrangement joins TRBV5-4 to TRBJ2-1; the match to TRBD2 covers 9 bases. This CDR3 comprises 15 residues. Trimming cost V 2 bases and J 3 bases; bases outside gene matches: 3. Germline-derived CDR1 and CDR2 are SGHNT and YYREEE (reference sequence).

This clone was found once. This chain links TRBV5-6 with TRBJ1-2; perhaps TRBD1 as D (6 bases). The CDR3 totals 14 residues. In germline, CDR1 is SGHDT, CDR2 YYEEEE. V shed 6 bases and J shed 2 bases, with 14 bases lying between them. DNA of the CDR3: TGTGCCAGCACCCCGACAGGCCTCAACTATGGCTACACCTTC. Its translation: CASTPTGLNYGYTF. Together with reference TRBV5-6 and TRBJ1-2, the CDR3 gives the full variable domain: DAGVTQSPTHLIKTRGQQVTLRCSPKSGHDTVSWYQQALGQGPQFIFQYYEEEERQRGNFPDRFSGHQFPNYSSELNVNALLLGDSALYLCASTPTGLNYGYTFGSGTRLTVV.

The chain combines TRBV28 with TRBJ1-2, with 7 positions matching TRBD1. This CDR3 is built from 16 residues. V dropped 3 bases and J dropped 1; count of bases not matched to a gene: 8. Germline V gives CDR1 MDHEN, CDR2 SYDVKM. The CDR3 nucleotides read TGTGCCAGCAGTTTTCCTTCCGGGACAGTTAACTATGGCTACACCTTC. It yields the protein CASSFPSGTVNYGYTF.

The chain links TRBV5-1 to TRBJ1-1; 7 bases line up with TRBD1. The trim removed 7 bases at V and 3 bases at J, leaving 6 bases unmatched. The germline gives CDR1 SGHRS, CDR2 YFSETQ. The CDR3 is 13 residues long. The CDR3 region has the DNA TGCGCCAGCCGACAGGGTAGTTACACTGAAGCTTTCTTT. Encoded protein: CASRQGSYTEAFF.

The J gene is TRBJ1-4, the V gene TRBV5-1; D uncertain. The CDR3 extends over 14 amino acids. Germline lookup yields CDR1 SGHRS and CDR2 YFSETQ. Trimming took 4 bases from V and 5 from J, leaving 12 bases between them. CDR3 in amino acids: CASSLDGLNEKLFF. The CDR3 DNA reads TGCGCCAGCAGCCTAGACGGACTCAATGAAAAACTGTTTTTT.

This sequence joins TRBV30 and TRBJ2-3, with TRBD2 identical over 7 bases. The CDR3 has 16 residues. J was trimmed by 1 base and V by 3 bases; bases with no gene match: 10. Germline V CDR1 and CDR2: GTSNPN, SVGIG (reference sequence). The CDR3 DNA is TGTGCCTGGAGACGCGGGACTATTAAGGGCACAGATACGCAGTATTTT. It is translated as CAWRRGTIKGTDTQYF.

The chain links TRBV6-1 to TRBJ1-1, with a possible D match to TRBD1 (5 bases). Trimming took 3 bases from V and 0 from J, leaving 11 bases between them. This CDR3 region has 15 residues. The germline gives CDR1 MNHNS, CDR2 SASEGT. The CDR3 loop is CASSDPQGMNTEAFF. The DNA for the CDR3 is TGTGCCAGCAGTGATCCCCAGGGCATGAACACTGAAGCTTTCTTT.